This T cell receptor (beta chain) is drawn from a study of human T cells and chemical hapten exposure (dated by TCRdb to about 2021). General notes on the study: Libraries were pooled for sequencing, and variation in per-sample TCR yields was attributed mainly to small differences in library volumes within the pool. The study tracked peripheral blood TCR repertoire changes in vivo during primary and secondary sensitization to the hapten diphenylcyclopropenone (DPC) in alopecia patients. Both TCR alpha and TCR beta chains were sequenced from each blood RNA sample.

Library creation used RACE. TCRdb names NextSeq 500 as the instrument used. During library preparation, unique molecular identifiers were attached to individual cDNA molecules so that TCRs could be counted in a quantitative, reproducible way. From the authors' description of their analysis: The median number of TCRs per sample was approximately 98,000, ranging from 23,224 to 690,600. The Decombinator software suite was used to annotate the V, J and CDR3 of the TCR reads. To make PS versus PT1 abundance plots, every sample was subsampled to the same number of TCRs (28,000). TCRs were defined as expanded if absent before sensitization and observed at least eight times at the 2-week time point. In-frame beta chains were kept once TCRdb had trimmed the public reads at Q25 with fastp and called clones with MiXCR. Merged by CDR3 protein, the rows form single entries marked with the most common genes and DNA. TCRdb, not the original authors, processed these V and J calls. In all, the sample holds about 65,000 distinct CDR3 sequences, and 6% to 7% of those were seen once. 3% to 4% of the sample is in the top ten clones.

Reading the label with the study, this specimen's time point is: healthy volunteer bleed at 6 weeks. Total RNA was isolated from unfractionated whole blood collected in Tempus Blood RNA tubes. Roughly 5 healthy volunteers served as TCR sequencing controls and were bled at day 0, 2 weeks and 6 weeks. To note about this clonotype: No cognate antigen has been identified for it. Base-call qualities are not available, and no considerably larger clone is one nucleotide away.

Paper-wide results and their limitations: Repeated subsampling changed both the strength of the expansion versus patch-test correlation and the threshold at which that correlation became significant. DPC sensitization did not change the number of TCRs with a frequency above 1 in 1000, and there was no evidence of changes in global repertoire structure.

This receptor was taken from a female donor in good health. Some clones in this sample may be carry-over from other donors' samples. Sample: whole blood.

The CDR3 is CAIGGQGTDYGYTF. The nucleotide sequence reads TGTGCCATCGGGGGACAGGGGACTGACTATGGCTACACCTTC. The rearranged chain carries TRBV10-3 and TRBJ1-2; TRBD1 agrees with 10 junctional bases. Trimming takes 8 bases off V and 3 bases off J; junction bases not matched to a gene: 6. As encoded in the germline V gene, CDR1 is ENHRY while CDR2 is SYGVKD. The CDR3 has 14 amino acids, counting the end cysteine and phenylalanine. The CDR3 DNA has 42 bases and is translated from base 1.